One sample yielded the 4 T cell receptor beta chains listed below, sequenced in a study of Graves' ophthalmopathy and Graves' hyperthyroidism. Transcripts of RNA were the source for amplifying TCR beta CDR3 regions. RT-PCR in the first round used HTBI primers; a second-round multiplex PCR followed. MiXCR, run by TCRdb on the multiplex PCR reads, gives a single entry per CDR3 protein. The data contain almost 40,000 distinct CDR3 sequences, roughly 50% of them singletons. Sequenced sample: peripheral blood. These receptors came from an adult woman with stable Graves' hyperthyroidism.

This clonotype was found a few times. The V and J genes are TRBV5-1 and TRBJ2-5, with D possibly matching TRBD2 (5 bases). There are 14 residues in the CDR3. Germline lookup yields CDR1 SGHRS and CDR2 YFSETQ. V was clipped by 2 bases and J by 5 bases, with 13 bases between them. The CDR3 DNA sequence: TGCGCCAGCAGCTTCGGGGATAGGAGGGAGACCCAGTACTTC. It yields the protein CASSFGDRRETQYF.

The table lists this clonotype with a few counts. V gene TRBV29-1 combines with J gene TRBJ1-2; 9 bases fit TRBD1. Per the germline V gene, CDR1 is SQVTM and CDR2 is ANQGSEA. V shed 6 bases, J shed 5 bases, and the junction held 7 bases outside the gene matches. CDR3 length equals 13 residues. CDR3 protein: CSVVDRGWYGYTF. CDR3 nucleotide sequence: TGCAGCGTGGTTGACAGGGGGTGGTATGGCTACACCTTC.

This clonotype was counted many times. This rearrangement joins TRBV10-2 to TRBJ1-5, with unresolved D. The CDR3 contains 13 residues. In germline, CDR1 is WSHSY, CDR2 SAAADI. The V and J ends lost 3 bases and 5 bases respectively, with 8 bases between them. In DNA form, the CDR3 reads TGCGCCAGCAGTGAAATCAACTATCAGCCCCAGCATTTT. It encodes CASSEINYQPQHF.

The V gene is TRBV20-1, the J gene TRBJ2-5, with 11 bases fitting TRBD2. Unmatched junction bases numbered 2, after V lost 4 bases and J lost 4 bases. The CDR3 is 13 residues long. Germline lookup yields CDR1 DFQATT and CDR2 SNEGSKA (reference sequence). The CDR3 region has the DNA TGCAGTGCTACTACTAGCGGGAGAGAGACCCAGTACTTC. Protein product: CSATTSGRETQYF.